The 26 T cell receptor beta chains presented below share a single source sample, sequenced in a study of T cells in Graves' hyperthyroidism and ophthalmopathy. Amplification yielded TCR beta CDR3 regions, with RNA transcripts as the source. An initial round of RT-PCR targeting the TCR CDR3 relied on the HTBI primer set. TCRdb redid the calling of the multiplex PCR reads with MiXCR, one entry per CDR3 protein. The profile covers hundreds of thousands of distinct CDR3 sequences, with 14% appearing a single time and about 9.4% taken by the ten largest. Material for sequencing was blood. The receptors stem from a woman younger than 35 with Graves' hyperthyroidism.

The V gene is TRBV9, the J gene TRBJ2-2; perhaps TRBD2 as D (6 bases). The V gene lost 3 bases and the J gene lost 0 bases, with 9 bases spanning the gap. Germline V lookup: CDR1 SGDLS, CDR2 YYNGEE. The CDR3 contains 15 residues. The chain's CDR3 is CASSGGGTNTGELFF. The CDR3 nucleotides are TGTGCCAGCAGCGGGGGCGGGACGAACACCGGGGAGCTGTTTTTT.

This clonotype was counted between two and nine times. This chain uses TRBV6-1 with TRBJ2-3; D gene uncertain. V lost 3 bases and J 4 bases, leaving 14 bases between the germline ends. The CDR3 is 15 residues long. Looked up from germline, CDR1 is MNHNS and CDR2 is SASEGT. The CDR3 region is CASSDSASWADTQYF. The CDR3 coding sequence is TGTGCCAGCAGTGACTCAGCCAGCTGGGCAGATACGCAGTATTTT.

The chain uses TRBV29-1 and TRBJ2-1; D ambiguous. This CDR3 is built from 14 residues. Germline V gene sequence: CDR1 SQVTM, CDR2 ANQGSEA. The V end was cut by 4 bases, the J end by 4 bases, with 14 bases between. The CDR3 reads CSVVYQEFYNEQFF. CDR3 DNA: TGCAGCGTTGTCTACCAGGAATTTTACAATGAGCAGTTCTTC.

This clonotype was recorded many times. V usage is TRBV28 and J usage is TRBJ2-5, with 9 nucleotides matching TRBD1. The length of the CDR3 is 20 residues. After removal of 2 bases from V and 8 bases from J, the junction contained 24 bases not matched to a gene. CDR1 and CDR2 (germline): MDHEN, SYDVKM. The CDR3 DNA sequence: TGTGCCAGCAGTTTACCAAGGAGGATCGCGGACAGGGGTTTCAAGAATACCCAGTACTTC. Its translation is CASSLPRRIADRGFKNTQYF.

This clonotype was detected a few times. In nucleotides, the CDR3 is TGTGCCAGTAGTTGGGTGCTAGCGGCTTACGAGCAGTACTTC. It is translated as CASSWVLAAYEQYF. J is TRBJ2-7 and V is TRBV19, with TRBD2 identical over 7 bases. The V and J ends lost 5 bases and 4 bases, in that order; junction bases with no gene match: 8. The CDR3 consists of 14 residues. CDR1 is LNHDA and CDR2 is SQIVND in the germline V gene (reference sequence). Drawing the rest from reference TRBV19 and TRBJ2-7, the complete variable domain is DGGITQSPKYLFRKEGQNVTLSCEQNLNHDAMYWYRQDPGQGLRLIYYSQIVNDFQKGDIAEGYSVSREKKESFPLTVTSAQKNPTAFYLCASSWVLAAYEQYFGPGTRLTVT.

This clonotype came up many times. The CDR3 region is CASSRLVGALSEQYF. The CDR3 DNA is TGTGCCAGCAGTAGGTTAGTGGGAGCCCTGTCCGAGCAGTACTTC. V is TRBV2 and J is TRBJ2-7, with a possible D match to TRBD2 (5 bases). Between the trimmed V and J ends, which lost 5 bases and 6 bases, there was a span of 20 bases. The CDR3 runs 15 residues. CDR1 is SNHLY and CDR2 is FYNNEI in the germline V gene.

This clonotype has just a few counts. This chain connects TRBV19 to TRBJ1-1; 8 nucleotides align to TRBD1. V was clipped by 9 bases and J by 5 bases; unmatched bases: 8. The length of the CDR3 is 13 residues. CDR1 is LNHDA, CDR2 SQIVND, per germline (reference sequence). CDR3 sequence reads: CASRNRQGTEAFF. CDR3 sequence (DNA): TGTGCCAGCCGGAATCGACAGGGGACTGAAGCTTTCTTT.

A few counts support this clonotype. This rearrangement joins TRBV30 to TRBJ2-2; a possible D gene is TRBD2 (6 bases). CDR1 is GTSNPN and CDR2 is SVGIG in the germline V gene (reference sequence). The CDR3 is made up of 13 amino acids. V was trimmed by 1 base and J by 4 bases, leaving 7 bases between them. The CDR3 DNA is TGTGCCTGGAGTGGGGGGGTCACCGGGGAGCTGTTTTTT. Its protein is CAWSGGVTGELFF.

This chain joins TRBV20-1 and TRBJ2-5; 7 bases are shared with TRBD2. CDR1 is DFQATT and CDR2 is SNEGSKA in the germline V gene (reference sequence). Trimming removed 5 bases from V and 0 bases from J; junction bases left unmatched: 18. The CDR3 covers 18 residues. The CDR3 DNA reads as TGCAGTGCTGAGATGATCTATCGGGCTAGCGGAGACCAAGAGACCCAGTACTTC. This encodes CSAEMIYRASGDQETQYF.

This chain uses TRBV6-1 with TRBJ1-4; 7 nucleotides agree with TRBD1. Germline loops: CDR1 MNHNS, CDR2 SASEGT. The CDR3 totals 17 residues. J was trimmed by 2 bases and V by 6 bases; bases with no gene match: 12. Here the CDR3 reads CASSEPTRTGTNEKLFF. CDR3 sequence (DNA): TGTGCCAGCAGCGAACCTACTAGGACAGGCACTAATGAAAAACTGTTTTTT.

V gene TRBV27 combines with J gene TRBJ1-1; maybe TRBD1 (6 bases). This CDR3 contains 19 residues. Germline V gene lookup returns CDR1 MNHEY and CDR2 SMNVEV (reference sequence). The V end was cut by 0 bases, the J end by 0 bases, with 20 bases between. The CDR3 DNA follows: TGTGCCAGCAGTTTATCGCTGGGACACATAAAAAGGTTGAACACTGAAGCTTTCTTT. It translates to CASSLSLGHIKRLNTEAFF.

The chain couples TRBV12-3 or TRBV12-4 to TRBJ2-1; D perhaps matches TRBD2 (6 bases). This CDR3 contains 16 residues. V was shortened by 2 bases and J by 7 bases, with 18 bases between the two germline ends. Written as DNA, the CDR3 is TGTGCCAGCAGTTTAAGGCCCCGGGGGTGGAGGAATGAGCAGTTCTTC. This translates into CASSLRPRGWRNEQFF.

This clonotype has at least ten counts. The V call is TRBV7-9, the J call TRBJ2-1; no definite D call. This CDR3 comprises 16 residues. CDR1 is SEHNR and CDR2 is FQNEAQ in the germline V gene (reference sequence). Trimming cost V 5 bases and J 0 bases, with 14 bases left between them. CDR3 protein: CASSPAVGSSYNEQFF. CDR3 in DNA: TGTGCCAGCAGCCCCGCTGTGGGCAGCTCCTACAATGAGCAGTTCTTC.

Only one count was recorded for this clonotype. This sequence joins TRBV7-8 and TRBJ2-7, with D tentatively TRBD1 or TRBD2 (5 bases each). V was pared by 0 bases and J by 7 bases, with 10 bases between. CDR1 and CDR2 (germline): SGHVS, FQNEAQ. The length of the CDR3 is 13 residues. CDR3 in amino acids: CASSLADWGEQYF. The CDR3 coding sequence is TGTGCCAGCAGCTTAGCGGATTGGGGGGAGCAGTACTTC.

Ten or more counts support this clonotype. The rearrangement links TRBV7-9 to TRBJ2-3; 8 bases agree with TRBD2. The V gene's germline CDR1 is SEHNR and CDR2 FQNEAQ (reference sequence). V was clipped by 5 bases and J by 4 bases; unmatched bases: 14. This CDR3 contains 17 residues. CDR3 loop: CASSHDLVGRASDTQYF. CDR3 DNA: TGTGCCAGCAGCCATGACCTAGTCGGGAGGGCCTCAGATACGCAGTATTTT.

This clonotype was detected many times. The chain has TRBV3-1 and TRBJ2-5; the match to TRBD1 covers 12 bases. Germline CDR1 and CDR2: LGHDT and YNNKEL (reference sequence). The V gene end was trimmed by 3 bases and the J gene end by 14 bases; junction bases not matched to a gene: 10. The CDR3 is made up of 14 amino acids. The CDR3 nucleotides read TGTGCCAGCAGCCAGTTCTCCGGGACAGGGGGCTTTTACTTC. Protein product: CASSQFSGTGGFYF.

Many counts were recorded for this clonotype. V usage is TRBV12-3 or TRBV12-4 and J usage is TRBJ1-2, with a weak D call TRBD1 (6 bases). The V end lost 8 bases, the J end lost 4 bases, and 20 bases lay between the germline ends. The CDR3 extends over 15 amino acids. CDR3 protein: CASGLGGRQTYGYTF. The CDR3 coding sequence is TGTGCCAGCGGACTCGGGGGCAGACAAACCTATGGCTACACCTTC.

Many counts were recorded for this clonotype. This chain uses TRBV7-2 with TRBJ2-1; 7 nucleotides agree with TRBD1. The V gene's germline CDR1 is SGHTA and CDR2 FQGNSA. The CDR3 sequence is 17 residues long. The ends lost 5 bases at V and 0 bases at J; junction bases unmatched: 10. The CDR3 DNA sequence: TGTGCCAGCAGCCCCCGGACAGGCGGACGCTCCTACAATGAGCAGTTCTTC. Translated, it gives CASSPRTGGRSYNEQFF.

The V gene is TRBV9, the J gene TRBJ1-1; 7 positions match TRBD1. Germline V lookup: CDR1 SGDLS, CDR2 YYNGEE. The CDR3 sequence is 17 residues long. V shed 0 bases, J shed 0 bases, and the junction held 8 bases outside the gene matches. CDR3 DNA sequence: TGTGCCAGCAGCGTAGAGGGGGCAGGTCCTCTGAACACTGAAGCTTTCTTT. Translated: CASSVEGAGPLNTEAFF.

This clonotype has a count of ten or more. J is TRBJ2-5 and V is TRBV18; maybe TRBD2 (5 bases). CDR3 length equals 13 residues. Deletions cut 3 bases from V and 5 bases from J, with 10 bases between. CDR1 is KGHSH and CDR2 is LQKENI in the germline V gene. The CDR3 sequence: CASSPPSRETQYF. The CDR3 bases are TGTGCCAGCTCACCTCCTAGCCGGGAGACCCAGTACTTC.

The V and J genes are TRBV29-1 and TRBJ2-2; TRBD1 matches at 10 bases. The V and J ends lost 7 bases and 6 bases, in that order; junction bases with no gene match: 5. CDR1 is SQVTM and CDR2 is ANQGSEA in the germline V gene. The CDR3 loop spans 13 amino acids. CDR3 bases: TGCAGCGGGGGACAGGGGTTTCCCGGGGAGCTGTTTTTT. Translation gives CSGGQGFPGELFF.

This clonotype was seen ten or more times. The chain couples TRBV28 to TRBJ2-7; 13 bases map to TRBD2. This CDR3 is 17 amino acids long. Trimming cost V 2 bases and J 4 bases; bases outside gene matches: 8. Per the germline V gene, CDR1 is MDHEN and CDR2 is SYDVKM. CDR3 coding DNA: TGTGCCAGCAGTTTAGGCCCGACTAGCGGGAGGTCTTACGAGCAGTACTTC. It is translated as CASSLGPTSGRSYEQYF. The entire variable domain, with the rest obtained from reference TRBV28 and TRBJ2-7, is as follows: DVKVTQSSRYLVKRTGEKVFLECVQDMDHENMFWYRQDPGLGLRLIYFSYDVKMKEKGDIPEGYSVSREKKERFSLILESASTNQTSMYLCASSLGPTSGRSYEQYFGPGTRLTVT.

Ten or more counts support this clonotype. The V gene is TRBV7-2, the J gene TRBJ1-2, with D uncertain. Trimming took off 1 base at V and 5 bases at J, with 8 bases between the two ends. Germline CDR1 reads SGHTA; CDR2 reads FQGNSA. The CDR3 is 13 amino acids. The CDR3 DNA is TGTGCCAGCAGCTTAGAAGCCGTATATGGCTACACCTTC. Protein sequence: CASSLEAVYGYTF. Drawing the rest from reference TRBV7-2 and TRBJ1-2, the complete variable domain is GAGVSQSPSNKVTEKGKDVELRCDPISGHTALYWYRQSLGQGLEFLIYFQGNSAPDKSGLPSDRFSAERTGGSVSTLTIQRTQQEDSAVYLCASSLEAVYGYTFGSGTRLTVV.

This sequence joins TRBV6-2 or TRBV6-3 and TRBJ1-5; unclear D gene. The CDR3 has 16 residues. Germline V gene sequence: CDR1 MNHEY, CDR2 SVGEGT. The ends were cut back, 0 bases at V and 0 bases at J, with 9 bases in the middle. For the CDR3, the DNA is TGTGCCAGCAGTTACTCAAGGTGGAATAGCAATCAGCCCCAGCATTTT. Protein: CASSYSRWNSNQPQHF.

This clonotype was recorded a few times. The rearrangement uses TRBV14 and TRBJ2-3; 7 bases agree with TRBD2. Germline trimming cut 2 bases from V and 0 bases from J; bases unmatched to any gene: 8. The germline V gene has CDR1 SGHDN and CDR2 FVKESK. The CDR3 has 17 residues. In DNA, the CDR3 is TGTGCCAGCAGCCAACGGAGAGGGACTACTAGCACAGATACGCAGTATTTT. It yields the protein CASSQRRGTTSTDTQYF.

This clonotype was seen repeatedly, ten times or more. The V call is TRBV30, the J call TRBJ2-1; 8 positions match TRBD1. Per the germline V gene, CDR1 is GTSNPN and CDR2 is SVGIG (reference sequence). Trimming took 3 bases from V and 7 from J; bases not matched to a gene: 8. This CDR3 spans 14 amino acids. The CDR3 is CAWSQGAGRNEQFF. CDR3 coding DNA: TGTGCCTGGAGCCAGGGGGCAGGTCGGAATGAGCAGTTCTTC.